The 9 T cell receptor beta chains below come from one sample, sequenced in a study of beta chain features in type 1 diabetes. The study reverse transcribed the entire isolated RNA, so it sequenced expressed TCRB transcripts. The protocol was immunoSEQ multiplex PCR, while the TCRdb copy is restricted to in-frame clones and leaves out a portion. The sample has under 800,000 clones, roughly a sixth seen once; the top ten hold more than 0.08%. The sequencing sample was made of naive CD4+ T cells from blood. Every receptor here comes from a man aged 18-30 years in good health.

This clone occurred a few times. This rearrangement joins TRBV4-3 to TRBJ2-7; D is possibly TRBD1 (6 bases). The V gene lost 2 bases and the J gene lost 6 bases, with 11 bases spanning the gap. Germline CDR1 reads LGHNA; CDR2 reads YSLEER. The length of the CDR3 is 13 residues. The CDR3 bases are TGCGCCAGCAGCCAATTCACAGGGACCGAGCAGTACTTC. Its translation: CASSQFTGTEQYF.

The sample holds a few counts of this clone. The V and J genes are TRBV6-6 and TRBJ2-3, with TRBD2 matching over 9 bases. The V gene's germline CDR1 is MNHNY and CDR2 SVGAGI (reference sequence). This CDR3 has 16 residues. Unmatched junction bases numbered 12, after V lost 6 bases and J lost 5 bases. CDR3 protein: CASSLARAGGRDTQYF. Written as DNA, the CDR3 is TGTGCCAGCAGCCTAGCGAGGGCGGGAGGGAGAGATACGCAGTATTTT.

V is TRBV7-9 and J is TRBJ2-7; 9 nucleotides match TRBD1. Germline assignment: CDR1 SEHNR and CDR2 FQNEAQ (reference sequence). The CDR3 covers 15 residues. The V gene end was trimmed by 3 bases and the J gene end by 4 bases; junction bases not matched to a gene: 7. DNA for the CDR3: TGTGCCAGCAGCTTCCCGGGACAGGGTCGATACGAGCAGTACTTC. Translated, it gives CASSFPGQGRYEQYF.

The genes are TRBV18 and TRBJ1-2, with TRBD1 identical over 9 bases. V shed 3 bases, J shed 4 bases, and the junction held 6 bases outside the gene matches. CDR1 and CDR2 from the germline V gene are KGHSH and LQKENI. The CDR3 contains 15 residues. CDR3 bases: TGTGCCAGCTCACCGCGGGGACAGGGAATCTATGGCTACACCTTC. Translation gives CASSPRGQGIYGYTF.

This clone was detected a few times. V is TRBV6-6 and J is TRBJ2-5; 7 nucleotides agree with TRBD1. The CDR3 spans 15 residues. Germline V lookup: CDR1 MNHNY, CDR2 SVGAGI (reference sequence). Germline trimming cut 0 bases from V and 5 bases from J; bases unmatched to any gene: 6. In DNA form, the CDR3 reads TGTGCCAGCAGTTACTCGAGGGGGCGAGGGGAGACCCAGTACTTC. Protein sequence: CASSYSRGRGETQYF.

This clone was detected only a few times. This chain's CDR3 is CASSPRSGLNEKLFF. The DNA for the CDR3 is TGTGCCAGCAGCCCCCGCTCGGGGCTTAATGAAAAACTGTTTTTT. This chain links TRBV7-9 with TRBJ1-4; TRBD1 might be the D (5 bases). With 5 bases removed from V and 4 bases from J, the gap between germline ends came to 14 bases. This CDR3 has 15 residues. Germline assignment: CDR1 SEHNR and CDR2 FQNEAQ (reference sequence).

The sample holds a few counts of this clone. The V and J genes are TRBV9 and TRBJ1-5; TRBD1 aligns across 8 bases. Per germline, CDR1 SGDLS and CDR2 YYNGEE. This CDR3 has 14 residues. The J segment lost 5 bases and the V segment lost 5 bases, leaving 6 bases of the junction unmatched. As DNA, the CDR3 is TGTGCCAGCAGTCAGGGGGCTTTCGATCAGCCCCAGCATTTT. Translating gives CASSQGAFDQPQHF.

This clone was detected only once. V is TRBV11-2 and J is TRBJ1-2, with D possibly being TRBD1 (6 bases). The CDR3 is 11 residues long. V was cut by 5 bases and J by 11 bases, with 12 bases left in between. The V gene's germline CDR1 is SGHAT and CDR2 FQNNGV. The CDR3 protein is CASSQGGVYTF. In DNA form, the CDR3 reads TGTGCCAGCAGCCAAGGGGGTGTTTACACCTTC.

In the case of this clone: Other nucleotide sequences from this sample produce the same CDR3. CDR3 nucleotide sequence: TGTGCCAGCAGGGTTAACACTGAAGCTTTCTTT. Its translation is CASRVNTEAFF. This chain connects TRBV2 to TRBJ1-1; D not resolved. Germline CDR1 SNHLY, CDR2 FYNNEI. V shed 6 bases and J shed 2 bases, with 4 bases lying between them. This CDR3 has 11 residues.